The 26 T cell receptor beta chains below were found in one sample sequenced in a study of cytomegalovirus exposure and HLA in healthy donors. 13 Jbeta primers and 60 Vbeta primers were used for the PCR. TCRdb's table, derived via immunoSEQ multiplex PCR, lists solely in-frame clones and lacks some. The sample consists of hundreds of thousands of clones, 70% to 80% of them appearing once. Sample: PBMCs. These receptor sequences come from a male donor in good health and CMV-seronegative.

The V call is TRBV2, the J call TRBJ2-7; D possibly corresponds to TRBD2 (6 bases). Germline assignment: CDR1 SNHLY and CDR2 FYNNEI. This CDR3 spans 15 amino acids. V dropped 3 bases and J dropped 0 bases, with 12 bases sitting between them. CDR3 amino acids: CASSEGDFFSYEQYF. DNA for the CDR3: TGTGCCAGCAGTGAGGGGGACTTCTTCTCCTACGAGCAGTACTTC.

The chain uses TRBV4-2 and TRBJ2-7; 9 nucleotides match TRBD2. Germline V gene data show CDR1 as LGHNA and CDR2 as YNFKEQ. Trimming removed 3 bases from V and 2 bases from J; junction bases left unmatched: 5. This CDR3 has 15 amino acids. Here the CDR3 DNA reads TGTGCCAGCAGCCAGGGACTAGCTCTTACCTACGAGCAGTACTTC. This translates into CASSQGLALTYEQYF.

The chain couples TRBV28 to TRBJ2-7, with D possibly matching TRBD2 (5 bases). The V gene lost 3 bases and the J gene lost 4 bases, with 16 bases spanning the gap. The CDR3 length is 15 residues. Germline V gene data show CDR1 as MDHEN and CDR2 as SYDVKM. The CDR3 coding sequence is TGTGCCAGCAGTTTTGTCCTCAGAGGAGGTTACGAGCAGTACTTC. Protein product: CASSFVLRGGYEQYF.

The chain employs TRBV7-9 and TRBJ2-2; TRBD2 matches 8 bases. CDR3 length: 16 amino acids. Germline lookup yields CDR1 SEHNR and CDR2 FQNEAQ (reference sequence). Trimming at V came to 7 bases and at J to 6 bases, leaving 13 bases not matched to a gene. CDR3 DNA sequence: TGTGCCAGCACCCCGGGGGCGGGAGGCCCCCCCGGGGAGCTGTTTTTT. It translates to CASTPGAGGPPGELFF.

The chain combines TRBV29-1 with TRBJ1-2; 7 nucleotides line up with TRBD1. The V segment lost 6 bases and the J segment 7 bases; nucleotides outside the gene matches: 2. CDR3 length: 10 residues. The germline gives CDR1 SQVTM, CDR2 ANQGSEA. This CDR3 reads CSVGDSGYTF. The CDR3 DNA follows: TGCAGCGTGGGGGACAGTGGCTACACCTTC.

This clone was detected only a few times. The CDR3 DNA reads as TGTGCCAGCAGTTCGAGACACCCGAACACCGGGGAGCTGTTTTTT. Its translation is CASSSRHPNTGELFF. V is TRBV6-6 and J is TRBJ2-2; no firm D call. The CDR3 spans 15 residues. Germline V CDR1 and CDR2: MNHNY, SVGAGI (reference sequence). Trimming took 4 bases from V and 0 from J, leaving 9 bases between them.

V is TRBV19 and J is TRBJ2-3, with unresolved D. CDR3 length: 15 amino acids. V lost 10 bases and J lost 0, with 17 bases in between. Per the germline V gene, CDR1 is LNHDA and CDR2 is SQIVND (reference sequence). In DNA form, the CDR3 reads TGTGCCACCTCGTATGCAGTTTCAAGCACAGATACGCAGTATTTT. It yields the protein CATSYAVSSTDTQYF.

This clone was seen just once. CDR3 amino acids: CASSFLGQDNEKLFF. For the CDR3, the DNA is TGTGCCAGCAGTTTTCTGGGACAGGACAATGAAAAACTGTTTTTT. This chain connects TRBV27 to TRBJ1-4; 8 positions agree with TRBD1. The V and J ends lost 3 bases and 5 bases, in that order; junction bases with no gene match: 5. The CDR3 consists of 15 residues. Per germline, CDR1 MNHEY and CDR2 SMNVEV (reference sequence).

A note on this clone: Germline is not matched at one junction end, which may reflect a read error. The rearrangement links TRBV7-9 to TRBJ1-1; TRBD1 agrees at 8 bases. CDR1 is SEHNR, CDR2 FQNEAQ, per germline (reference sequence). The CDR3 totals 15 residues. CDR3 bases: TGTTCCAGCAGCTTTGACAGGGGTATGAACACTGAAGCTTTCTTT. This codes for CSSSFDRGMNTEAFF.

This chain connects TRBV27 to TRBJ1-5; D uncertain. Trimming pared 5 bases from V and 9 bases from J, leaving 11 bases between. The CDR3 loop spans 12 amino acids. Looked up from germline, CDR1 is MNHEY and CDR2 is SMNVEV (reference sequence). CDR3 sequence: CASSPQSGPQHF. The CDR3 DNA reads as TGTGCCAGCAGTCCTCAATCGGGGCCCCAGCATTTT.

V and J are TRBV9 and TRBJ1-2; unclear D gene. The length of the CDR3 is 13 residues. Between the trimmed V and J ends, which lost 0 bases and 1 base, there was a span of 4 bases. Germline CDR1 SGDLS, CDR2 YYNGEE. CDR3 nucleotide sequence: TGTGCCAGCAGCGTAGATCTTAACTATGGCTACACCTTC. Protein product: CASSVDLNYGYTF.

This clone occurred many times. The chain has TRBV7-6 and TRBJ1-1; no firm D call. CDR3 size: 13 residues. V gave up 1 base and J gave up 5 bases, with 8 bases separating them. The germline CDR1 and CDR2 sequences are SGHVS and FNYEAQ. The CDR3 bases are TGTGCCAGCAGCTTAGGAGGGAGGACTGAAGCTTTCTTT. Encoded protein: CASSLGGRTEAFF.

The CDR3 spells CASRLGILDRGSKAFF. In DNA, the CDR3 is TGTGCAAGTCGCTTAGGAATTTTGGACAGGGGATCTAAAGCTTTCTTT. The chain uses TRBV12-2 and TRBJ1-1; the tabulated D call, TRBD1, remains unverified against the DNA. TRBV12-2 is a pseudogene locus. This CDR3 is 16 amino acids long.

The gene calls are TRBV9 and TRBJ1-4, with D possibly being TRBD1 (6 bases). Trimming cost V 0 bases and J 5 bases, with 14 bases left between them. Germline-derived CDR1 and CDR2 are SGDLS and YYNGEE. The CDR3 sequence is 16 residues long. CDR3 amino acids: CASSVGFRDTNEKLFF. The CDR3 DNA sequence: TGTGCCAGCAGCGTAGGGTTTAGGGACACGAATGAAAAACTGTTTTTT.

The V gene is TRBV9, the J gene TRBJ2-2, with 8 positions matching TRBD1. Germline V gives CDR1 SGDLS, CDR2 YYNGEE. V lost 0 bases to trimming and J lost 1 base; unmatched junction nucleotides: 2. This CDR3 contains 16 residues. This CDR3 is CASSVGGTGNTGELFF. DNA of the CDR3: TGTGCCAGCAGCGTAGGAGGGACAGGGAACACCGGGGAGCTGTTTTTT.

The V call is TRBV2, the J call TRBJ2-5; 10 nucleotides match TRBD1. The DNA end favors TRBJ2-7, so the J call may be wrong. The V gene's germline CDR1 is SNHLY and CDR2 FYNNEI. CDR3 length: 15 amino acids. The CDR3 sequence: CASSGQGAVSYEQYF. The CDR3 DNA reads TGTGCCAGCAGTGGACAGGGGGCCGTTTCCTACGAGCAGTACTTC.

This clone was seen only a few times. The chain has TRBV9 and TRBJ1-1, with TRBD1 matching over 9 bases. This CDR3 contains 14 residues. Per the germline V gene, CDR1 is SGDLS and CDR2 is YYNGEE. The trim removed 5 bases at V and 4 bases at J, leaving 6 bases unmatched. The CDR3, as DNA: TGTGCCAGCAGTACACAGGGGGCTAGCACTGAAGCTTTCTTT. This sequence encodes CASSTQGASTEAFF.

This clone was detected a few times. The rearrangement joins TRBV7-9 to TRBJ2-3; 9 nucleotides match TRBD2. CDR1 SEHNR and CDR2 FQNEAQ come from the germline V gene (reference sequence). Trimming at V came to 1 base and at J to 5 bases, leaving 10 bases not matched to a gene. The CDR3 sequence is 17 residues long. This CDR3 reads CASSLDGKAGGGDTQYF. CDR3 bases: TGTGCCAGCAGCTTAGATGGCAAAGCGGGAGGAGGAGATACGCAGTATTTT.

The chain combines TRBV2 with TRBJ1-2; tentatively, D is TRBD1 (6 bases). V was trimmed by 5 bases and J by 4 bases, leaving 11 bases between them. CDR3 size: 13 residues. Germline CDR1 is SNHLY and CDR2 is FYNNEI. The CDR3 spells CASSPQGTYGYTF. CDR3 DNA sequence: TGTGCCAGCAGTCCACAGGGCACCTATGGCTACACCTTC.

Comments on this clone: At one end, the junction sequence differs from germline, possibly due to a read error. The chain recombines TRBV28 with TRBJ1-3, with 10 bases identical to TRBD1. Germline CDR1 reads MDHEN; CDR2 reads SYDVKM. The CDR3 totals 16 residues. CDR3: CASSLLGQGSENTIYF. The CDR3 DNA reads as TGTGCCAGCAGTTTATTGGGACAGGGGTCTGAAAACACCATATATTTT.

For this clone: At one of its ends the junction is not consistent with the germline gene, which may arise from a read error. This chain links TRBV7-9 with TRBJ1-1; maybe TRBD1 (5 bases). Germline V CDR1 and CDR2: SEHNR, FQNEAQ (reference sequence). The CDR3 is 18 residues long. For the CDR3, the DNA is TGTTCCAGCAGCAGCCAATCGACAGTCCTCACGTCGAACACTGAAGCTTTCTTT. Encoded protein: CSSSSQSTVLTSNTEAFF.

V usage is TRBV2 and J usage is TRBJ2-2; 10 bases map to TRBD1. CDR1 and CDR2 (germline): SNHLY, FYNNEI. Trimming at V came to 4 bases and at J to 5 bases, leaving 4 bases not matched to a gene. CDR3 length: 15 amino acids. This CDR3 reads CASSGQGAGTGELFF. The CDR3 coding sequence is TGTGCCAGCAGTGGACAGGGGGCAGGTACCGGGGAGCTGTTTTTT.

The chain is built from TRBV13 and TRBJ2-2, with D perhaps matching TRBD2 (6 bases). This CDR3 is 15 amino acids long. V lost 5 bases and J lost 0, with 10 bases in between. Germline values: CDR1 PRHDT, CDR2 FYEKMQ (reference sequence). In nucleotides, the CDR3 is TGTGCCAGCAGCCTACCGGGAGCGAACACCGGGGAGCTGTTTTTT. This codes for CASSLPGANTGELFF.

V is TRBV18 and J is TRBJ2-7, with D perhaps matching TRBD2 (6 bases). CDR1 KGHSH and CDR2 LQKENI come from the germline V gene. Trimming took 3 bases from V and 4 from J, leaving 7 bases between them. This CDR3 comprises 12 residues. CDR3: CASSPREYEQYF. The CDR3 DNA follows: TGTGCCAGCTCACCCCGGGAGTACGAGCAGTACTTC.

This rearrangement joins TRBV5-6 to TRBJ2-3, with 11 bases fitting TRBD1. Germline V gene data show CDR1 as SGHDT and CDR2 as YYEEEE. CDR3 length: 18 amino acids. J gave up 2 bases and V 4 bases, and 12 bases lay outside the gene matches. The CDR3 DNA reads as TGTGCCAGCAGCGCGGGGTTTCGGGACAGGGGGTCCACAGATACGCAGTATTTT. It translates to CASSAGFRDRGSTDTQYF.

The chain has TRBV7-9 and TRBJ1-5; 8 bases fit TRBD1. The length of the CDR3 is 16 residues. V gave up 2 bases and J gave up 6 bases; unmatched junction bases: 9. CDR1 is SEHNR, CDR2 FQNEAQ, per germline (reference sequence). The CDR3, as DNA: TGTGCCAGCAGCTTAAATCCGCAGGGGGCGGTTCAGCCCCAGCATTTT. Amino acid sequence: CASSLNPQGAVQPQHF.